The 15 T cell receptor beta chains listed next were all sequenced from one sample in a study of control samples from healthy donors and cancer patients. The method was immunoSEQ multiplex PCR; TCRdb's version includes in-frame clones alone and lacks a portion of them. The data contain fewer than 200,000 clones, 80% to 95% of them singletons. The sequenced material came from blood. The receptors here all came from a woman aged 55-69 years in good health.

The chain is built from TRBV6-2 or TRBV6-3 and TRBJ2-3, with TRBD2 matching 12 bases. V trimming: 4 bases; J trimming: 5 bases; junction bases outside the gene matches: 7. Germline V gene data show CDR1 as MNHEY and CDR2 as SVGEGT. The CDR3 loop spans 16 amino acids. As DNA, the CDR3 is TGTGCCAGCAGTTCTTCTAGCGGGGGGGCGATAGATACGCAGTATTTT. This codes for CASSSSSGGAIDTQYF.

The CDR3 region is CAILSGDTEAFF. CDR3 DNA: TGTGCCATCCTATCTGGGGACACTGAAGCTTTCTTT. V gene TRBV6-4 combines with J gene TRBJ1-1; D is unresolved. Germline loops: CDR1 MRHNA, CDR2 SNTAGT. The CDR3 length is 12 residues. Trimming cost V 10 bases and J 3 bases, with 12 bases left between them.

The chain is built from TRBV6-1 and TRBJ1-3; 8 bases line up with TRBD1. The germline CDR1 and CDR2 sequences are MNHNS and SASEGT. The CDR3 is 15 residues long. V lost 3 bases and J lost 4; bases outside the gene matches: 5. The CDR3, as DNA: TGTGCCAGCAGTGATGACAGGGGCGTCGGAAACACCATATATTTT. Residues: CASSDDRGVGNTIYF.

The chain combines TRBV28 with TRBJ1-5; no reliable D call. Trimming took 5 bases from V and 3 from J, leaving 14 bases between them. Germline-derived CDR1 and CDR2 are MDHEN and SYDVKM. This CDR3 contains 15 residues. CDR3 sequence reads: CASSPHRAVNQPQHF. The CDR3 nucleotides are TGTGCCAGCAGTCCACATCGGGCAGTCAATCAGCCCCAGCATTTT.

The rearrangement uses TRBV10-3 and TRBJ1-6; TRBD1 aligns across 7 bases. V gave up 3 bases and J gave up 6 bases; unmatched junction bases: 11. The CDR3 contains 17 residues. From germline, CDR1 is ENHRY and CDR2 SYGVKD. CDR3 coding DNA: TGTGCCATCAGTGAAACAGGGACAGCCGCACCTAATTCACCCCTCCACTTT. It encodes CAISETGTAAPNSPLHF.

This rearrangement joins TRBV29-1 to TRBJ2-3, with 7 nucleotides matching TRBD1. V gave up 3 bases and J gave up 2 bases; unmatched junction bases: 2. The CDR3 runs to 13 residues. CDR1 is SQVTM and CDR2 is ANQGSEA in the germline V gene. CDR3 DNA sequence: TGCAGCGTTGAGCAGGGGGACACAGATACGCAGTATTTT. It yields the protein CSVEQGDTDTQYF.

The rearrangement uses TRBV30 and TRBJ1-1; 7 bases are a match to TRBD1. J was trimmed by 3 bases and V by 0 bases; bases with no gene match: 7. The CDR3 extends over 15 amino acids. Per germline, CDR1 GTSNPN and CDR2 SVGIG (reference sequence). The CDR3 nucleotides read TGTGCCTGGAGTGTTTACAGGGGAGGTCACACTGAAGCTTTCTTT. This gives the protein CAWSVYRGGHTEAFF.

CDR3 sequence reads: CASSSETQYF. As DNA, the CDR3 is TGTGCCAGCAGCTCCGAGACCCAGTACTTC. The V and J genes are TRBV12-3 or TRBV12-4 and TRBJ2-5; no clear D. CDR3 length equals 10 residues. V lost 6 bases to trimming and J lost 5 bases, with 4 bases between them.

The CDR3 region has the DNA TGTGCCAGCTCACCAGGGCAGGGGCCTGGAAACACCATATATTTT. Amino acids: CASSPGQGPGNTIYF. The rearrangement uses TRBV18 and TRBJ1-3; D might be TRBD1 (6 bases). V dropped 2 bases and J dropped 2 bases, with 10 bases sitting between them. The germline V gene encodes CDR1 KGHSH and CDR2 LQKENI. CDR3 length: 15 amino acids.

This sequence joins TRBV18 and TRBJ2-2; D gene uncertain. The CDR3 loop spans 15 amino acids. The V gene lost 3 bases and the J gene lost 3 bases, with 11 bases spanning the gap. Per germline, CDR1 KGHSH and CDR2 LQKENI. CDR3 in DNA: TGTGCCAGCTCACCCCTACTTGGAGACACCGGGGAGCTGTTTTTT. This encodes CASSPLLGDTGELFF.

V is TRBV27 and J is TRBJ1-1, with TRBD1 matching over 8 bases. The CDR3 length is 15 residues. The junction had 6 bases not matched to a gene; V was cut back by 5 bases and J by 1 base. From germline, CDR1 is MNHEY and CDR2 SMNVEV (reference sequence). CDR3 sequence (DNA): TGTGCCAGCAGTATCTCCGGGACAGGGAACACTGAAGCTTTCTTT. Its protein is CASSISGTGNTEAFF.

The rearrangement links TRBV27 to TRBJ1-3; D perhaps matches TRBD1 (5 bases). From germline, CDR1 is MNHEY and CDR2 SMNVEV (reference sequence). V lost 9 bases and J lost 0, with 12 bases in between. The CDR3 is 14 residues long. The CDR3 bases are TGTGCCAGTAAGACGGGGGGCTCTGGAAACACCATATATTTT. This codes for CASKTGGSGNTIYF.

The V gene is TRBV19, the J gene TRBJ1-1; no firm D call. V lost 3 bases to trimming and J lost 4 bases, with 12 bases between them. This CDR3 is built from 14 residues. Germline loops: CDR1 LNHDA, CDR2 SQIVND (reference sequence). For the CDR3, the DNA is TGTGCCAGTAGTATGTTAAGGGAGGGCACTGAAGCTTTCTTT. Its translation is CASSMLREGTEAFF.

This clone has only one observation. The gene calls are TRBV5-1 and TRBJ2-3; 9 bases match TRBD2. The CDR3 has 15 residues. Germline V lookup: CDR1 SGHRS, CDR2 YFSETQ. Germline trimming cut 0 bases from V and 6 bases from J; bases unmatched to any gene: 5. The CDR3 region is CASSLGLAGRDTQYF. In nucleotides, the CDR3 is TGCGCCAGCAGCTTGGGGCTAGCGGGACGGGATACGCAGTATTTT.

The chain links TRBV19 to TRBJ1-2; no clear D gene. Germline CDR1 reads LNHDA; CDR2 reads SQIVND (reference sequence). CDR3 size: 13 residues. With 11 bases removed from V and 4 bases from J, the gap between germline ends came to 17 bases. DNA of the CDR3: TGTGCCTCCGTTAATGTCGGGGTCTATGGCTACACCTTC. Its translation is CASVNVGVYGYTF.